This paragraph covers one T cell receptor (beta chain) sequence. This specimen belongs to a study of blood T cell repertoires in COVID-19. Study overall: Researchers got acute and convalescent COVID-19 samples from the United States, Italy and Spain. T cells, B-cell-depleted T cells, or PBMCs supplied cDNA or gDNA.

Study processing details: It was from reference gene primer amplification that nucleated cell counts were estimated. Assay used: immunoSEQ multiplex PCR; TCRdb lists only in-frame clones, some missing. The V and J calls and clone size come from that table; D and trimming were worked out from the DNA. The table has about 120,000 clones, 75% to 90% seen once. This receptor was identified in a human donor in a cohort sampled during active COVID-19. The sequenced sample consisted of peripheral blood.

CDR3 sequence (DNA): TGTGCCAGCAGCTTAGGTGGGCTTGGCGCTTTCTTT. It is translated as CASSLGGLGAFF. The V call is TRBV7-9, the J call TRBJ1-1; D not certain. Germline values: CDR1 SEHNR, CDR2 FQNEAQ (reference sequence). The CDR3 sequence is 12 residues long. Between the trimmed V and J ends, which lost 1 base and 11 bases, there was a span of 11 bases.